This TCR beta chain came from a study of T cell responses to AZD1222 COVID-19 vaccine. Turning to the study itself: Second doses were pooled across both intervals (about 4 or about 12 weeks). Regarding the study as a whole: Scientists sampled the repertoires only once the peak T cell response had passed. Baseline serostatus was positive in only a handful of AZD1222 recipients.

Notes on this clone: Antigen unknown.

CDR3 length equals 13 residues. V shed 3 bases and J shed 2 bases, with 8 bases lying between them. CDR1 and CDR2 from the germline V gene are SGHRS and YFSETQ. Profiling relied on immunoSEQ multiplex PCR, and the TCRdb table lists in-frame clones only, not all of them. The table lists more than 110,000 clones, 85% to 95% of them singletons, with 4.5% to 5.5% in the top ten. Sequences were derived from peripheral blood, sampled on day 0 of AZD1222 vaccination. The clonotype originates from an adult in good health. The gene calls are TRBV5-1 and TRBJ2-5, with D possibly TRBD2 on 6 matching bases. The CDR3 DNA sequence: TGCGCCAGCAGCTGGGACTGGCAAGAGACCCAGTACTTC. This gives the protein CASSWDWQETQYF.